Listed below are T cell receptor beta chains from one sample, sequenced in a study of OX40 agonist ivuxolimab in advanced cancers. Profiled with immunoSEQ multiplex PCR; TCRdb holds only in-frame clones, not every one. The sample has roughly 70,000 clones; roughly 80% are singletons. Sample: CD4+ or CD8+ T cells sorted from blood, taken in a trial of the OX40 agonist ivuxolimab. The receptor source for this set is an adult with an advanced solid tumor such as melanoma, head and neck, liver or kidney cancer. CDR3s include the opening cysteine and the closing phenylalanine or tryptophan. A D gene is named only where the DNA matches it firmly. Rows give clone size only sometimes, using once, few, many, or a class for an expanded clone.

V gene,D gene,J gene,clone size,CDR3 DNA,CDR3 protein
TRBV2,-,TRBJ2-5,-,TGTGCCAGCAGTCGGGGGTCCCAAGAGACCCAGTACTTC,CASSRGSQETQYF
TRBV9,-,TRBJ1-1,-,TGTGCCAGCAGCGATCGGGGTACATTT,CASSDRGTF
TRBV6-1,-,TRBJ1-5,-,TGTGCCAGCAGGGGGGAGGTCCTCTGGGGACAGCCCCAGCATTTT,CASRGEVLWGQPQHF
TRBV27,-,TRBJ2-7,-,TGTGCCAGCAGTTTATCGTGGAGCGGAACCACCTACGAGCAGTACTTC,CASSLSWSGTTYEQYF
TRBV6-1,-,TRBJ1-3,-,TGTGCCAGCAGTGAAGTCTCCGGCTCTGGAAACACCATATATTTT,CASSEVSGSGNTIYF
TRBV19,-,TRBJ1-2,-,TGTGCCAGTAGTATGGGGCAGGGGTCGATCATCTATGGCTACACCTTC,CASSMGQGSIIYGYTF
TRBV6-6,-,TRBJ2-5,-,TGTGCCAGCAGTTCTAACGGGCGGGAAGAGACCCAGTACTTC,CASSSNGREETQYF
TRBV28,-,TRBJ1-2,-,TGTGCCAGCAGTTTAAGGTGGACCGCCGACTATGGCTACACCTTC,CASSLRWTADYGYTF
TRBV5-4,TRBD2,TRBJ2-1,-,TGTGCCAGCAGCTTGTACTGGCGGGGGAACAATGAGCAGTTCTTC,CASSLYWRGNNEQFF
TRBV4-1,-,TRBJ1-6,-,TGCGCCAGCAGCCCAAGAGAAAACAGGGTCGGCTCTGGAGGAAGTTCACCCCTCCACTTT,CASSPRENRVGSGGSSPLHF
TRBV27,TRBD2,TRBJ2-3,-,TGTGCCAGCAGTTTCGGCGGGGGGCCCGCAGATACGCAGTATTTT,CASSFGGGPADTQYF
TRBV19,TRBD1,TRBJ1-2,-,TGTGCCAGTAGCCAGGGGGGAATCGTGGGGACCTTC,CASSQGGIVGTF
TRBV7-3,-,TRBJ2-2,few,TGTGCCAGCAGCTCCGGGACCTACACCGGGGAGCTGTTTTTT,CASSSGTYTGELFF
TRBV19,-,TRBJ1-6,-,TGTGCCAGTAGTTCCCTCGTGGGCTCAAATTCACCCCTCCACTTT,CASSSLVGSNSPLHF
TRBV25-1,-,TRBJ2-2,once,TGTGCCAGCAGTTCCTGGCTCGGGAACCCGAACGGGGAGCTGTTTTTT,CASSSWLGNPNGELFF
TRBV5-1,TRBD1,TRBJ1-2,few,TGCGCCAGCAGCTTTCTTCAGGGGGCTGGAAGCTATGGCTACACCTTC,CASSFLQGAGSYGYTF
TRBV29-1,-,TRBJ2-3,-,TGCAGCGGTGGGACGTGGGGCCGCACAGATACGCAGTATTTT,CSGGTWGRTDTQYF
TRBV29-1,TRBD1,TRBJ2-3,-,TGCAGCGCCGTCTCAGGGGGTGGGGCAGATACGCAGTATTTT,CSAVSGGGADTQYF
TRBV29-1,TRBD2,TRBJ2-3,-,TGCAGCGTTGATCGTAGCGGGGGTGTCTCTAGCACAGATACGCAGTATTTT,CSVDRSGGVSSTDTQYF
TRBV7-2,-,TRBJ2-1,-,TGTGCCAGCAGAAGAGGAGGCGGCAATGAGCAGTTCTTC,CASRRGGGNEQFF
TRBV28,-,TRBJ1-3,-,TGTGCCAGCAGTTTTTCGGTATTTCAGGGGACTGGAAACACCATATATTTT,CASSFSVFQGTGNTIYF
TRBV7-9,-,TRBJ2-2,-,TGTGCCAGCAGCCCGCAGGGGTACACCGGGGAGCTGTTTTTT,CASSPQGYTGELFF
TRBV14,-,TRBJ2-7,-,TGTGCCAGCAGCCGGAACGGGCCCTACGAGCAGTACTTC,CASSRNGPYEQYF
TRBV5-1,TRBD2,TRBJ2-1,-,TGCGCCAGCAGCTTGGCCTGGGGAGGGTCCAATGAGCAGTTCTTC,CASSLAWGGSNEQFF
TRBV4-2,TRBD2,TRBJ2-5,-,TGTGCCAGCAGCCGAGGGGGACTAGCGGGTTCGAGCCAGTACTTC,CASSRGGLAGSSQYF
TRBV25-1,-,TRBJ2-4,-,TGTGCCAGCAGTGAGCCGGGGGCGGTCAAAAACATTCAGTACTTC,CASSEPGAVKNIQYF
TRBV5-6,-,TRBJ1-2,-,TGTGCCAGCAGCCTTCTGGCGGGGGGGTCTTTACGCTACACCTTC,CASSLLAGGSLRYTF
TRBV7-6,TRBD2,TRBJ2-2,-,TGTGCCAGCAGCTCGACTAGCGGGGGGGCCGGGGAGCTGTTTTTT,CASSSTSGGAGELFF
TRBV5-1,-,TRBJ1-2,-,TGCGCCAGCAGCCCGGGACCTTCGGGCAAGGGCTACACCTTC,CASSPGPSGKGYTF
TRBV29-1,-,TRBJ2-3,-,TGCAGCGGGCAGGACAGCACAGATACGCAGTATTTT,CSGQDSTDTQYF
TRBV19,TRBD2,TRBJ2-6,-,TGTGCCAGTAGTATCGGGACTAGCGGGAGCACGTCTGGGGCCAACGTCCTGACTTTC,CASSIGTSGSTSGANVLTF
TRBV4-3,TRBD1,TRBJ2-7,once,TGCGCCAGCAGCCAAGCCAGGACAGGGGACCATTACGAGCAGTACTTC,CASSQARTGDHYEQYF
TRBV19,-,TRBJ2-3,few,TGTGCCAGTAGTATGGGACCCAACACAGATACGCAGTATTTT,CASSMGPNTDTQYF
TRBV6-5,-,TRBJ2-1,-,TGTGCCAGCAGTTACTCGATGGGATTCCATGAGCAGTTCTTC,CASSYSMGFHEQFF
TRBV19,-,TRBJ2-7,-,TGTGCCAGTAGTGGGTGGGACGGCAAATACGAGCAGTACTTC,CASSGWDGKYEQYF
TRBV5-6,-,TRBJ1-2,-,TGTGCCAGCAGCCCGCTCGGGGCCAAGGGGCGCAACTATGGCTACACCTTC,CASSPLGAKGRNYGYTF